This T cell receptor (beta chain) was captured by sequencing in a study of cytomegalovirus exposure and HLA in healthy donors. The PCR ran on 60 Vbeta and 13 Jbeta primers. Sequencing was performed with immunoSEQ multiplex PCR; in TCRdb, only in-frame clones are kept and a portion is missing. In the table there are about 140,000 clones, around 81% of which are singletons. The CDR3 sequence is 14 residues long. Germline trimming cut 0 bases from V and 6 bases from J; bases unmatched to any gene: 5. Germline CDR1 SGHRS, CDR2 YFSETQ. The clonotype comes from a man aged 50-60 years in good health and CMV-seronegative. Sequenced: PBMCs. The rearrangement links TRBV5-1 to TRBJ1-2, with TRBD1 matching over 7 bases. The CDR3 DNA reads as TGCGCCAGCAGCTTGGGAGGGGGCATCGATGGCTACACCTTC. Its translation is CASSLGGGIDGYTF.